The 27 T cell receptor beta chains given below trace back to one sample, sequenced in a study of T cells after yellow fever vaccination (dated by TCRdb to between 2018 and 2021). The library was prepared using 5' RACE. The sequencer was an Illumina HiSeq 2500. In TCRdb, the public reads were trimmed at Q25 with fastp and aligned with MiXCR, with productive beta chains retained. Each entry is one CDR3 protein sequence, shown with its most common DNA and genes. Present in this sample are some 670,000 distinct CDR3 sequences, 9% to 15% of which were seen just once. Of the sample, approximately 15% is held by the ten largest clones. Per the publication, the treatment or condition label means: live attenuated yellow fever vaccine strain. Material: PBMCs, obtained on the day of the yellow fever booster vaccination. The receptors come from a man younger than 45 who received the YFV17D yellow fever vaccine.

This clonotype was observed a handful of times. V is TRBV20-1 and J is TRBJ2-7; D is perhaps TRBD2 (6 bases). Germline assignment: CDR1 DFQATT and CDR2 SNEGSKA (reference sequence). V dropped 4 bases and J dropped 0 bases, with 16 bases sitting between them. The CDR3 consists of 15 residues. The CDR3 coding sequence is TGCAGTGCTAAACCACCTAGCGTAAACTCCTACGAGCAGTACTTC. Residues: CSAKPPSVNSYEQYF.

This chain links TRBV7-2 with TRBJ1-2; unclear D gene. Germline CDR1 is SGHTA and CDR2 is FQGNSA. The length of the CDR3 is 12 residues. V was shortened by 2 bases and J by 8 bases, with 9 bases between the two germline ends. The CDR3 DNA sequence: TGTGCCAGCAGCTTAAGCAGAAAAGGCTACACCTTC. Translation gives CASSLSRKGYTF.

CDR3: CASSLDTVDTQYF. The CDR3 nucleotides are TGCGCCAGCAGCTTGGATACAGTCGATACGCAGTATTTT. The rearrangement joins TRBV5-1 to TRBJ2-3; no clear D gene. The CDR3 has 13 amino acids. Germline lookup yields CDR1 SGHRS and CDR2 YFSETQ. Trimming cost V 0 bases and J 6 bases, with 8 bases left between them.

This clonotype was recorded a few times. V is TRBV11-2 and J is TRBJ2-7, with TRBD2 as a possible D gene (5 bases). The CDR3 has 12 amino acids. Germline V gene sequence: CDR1 SGHAT, CDR2 FQNNGV. Trimming left V 5 bases short and J 7 bases short, with 12 bases between. The CDR3 sequence is CASSPGSGEQYF. CDR3 nucleotides: TGTGCCAGCAGCCCGGGGAGCGGAGAGCAGTACTTC.

This clonotype came up a few times. Here the CDR3 DNA reads TGTGCCAGCAGCTTCAAGGGGTTCGGTGGGTACACTGAAGCTTTCTTT. Translated: CASSFKGFGGYTEAFF. The chain employs TRBV5-5 and TRBJ1-1; D may be TRBD1 (5 bases). V gave up 2 bases and J gave up 3 bases, with 17 bases separating them. Germline-derived CDR1 and CDR2 are SGHKS and YYEKEE (reference sequence). The CDR3 spans 16 residues.

This clonotype was counted between two and nine times. The rearrangement links TRBV6-2 or TRBV6-3 to TRBJ2-7, with 10 nucleotides matching TRBD2. Trimming took 4 bases from V and 4 from J; bases not matched to a gene: 7. CDR1 is MNHEY, CDR2 SVGEGT, per germline. The CDR3 is 15 amino acids. The CDR3 DNA is TGTGCCAGCAGTTCTATTGCTAGCGGGAGTTACGAGCAGTACTTC. It codes for CASSSIASGSYEQYF.

This chain joins TRBV25-1 and TRBJ2-5, with 8 bases matching TRBD2. The germline V gene encodes CDR1 MGHDK and CDR2 SYGVNS. The CDR3 contains 19 residues. V lost 0 bases and J lost 3; bases outside the gene matches: 15. As DNA, the CDR3 is TGTGCCAGCAGTGAATATCAAATAATGGCTAGCGGGTACGAAGAGACCCAGTACTTC. It encodes CASSEYQIMASGYEETQYF. The full variable domain, its missing parts supplied by reference TRBV25-1 and TRBJ2-5, is EADIYQTPRYLVIGTGKKITLECSQTMGHDKMYWYQQDPGMELHLIHYSYGVNSTEKGDLSSESTVSRIRTEHFPLTLESARPSHTSQYLCASSEYQIMASGYEETQYFGPGTRLLVL.

This clonotype was seen a handful of times. The chain employs TRBV12-3 or TRBV12-4 and TRBJ1-1; 7 positions agree with TRBD1. V was pared by 5 bases and J by 8 bases, with 8 bases of the junction left unmatched. There are 13 residues in the CDR3. CDR3 nucleotide sequence: TGTGCCAGCAGTCTCTCAGGGGGATCCGAAGCTTTCTTT. Amino acids: CASSLSGGSEAFF.

This clonotype is medium-sized (0.01 to 0.1%) by share. V and J are TRBV7-2 and TRBJ1-1; D gene uncertain. CDR3 size: 14 residues. Between the trimmed V and J ends, which lost 1 base and 8 bases, there was a span of 14 bases. Germline assignment: CDR1 SGHTA and CDR2 FQGNSA. CDR3 DNA sequence: TGTGCCAGCAGCTTAGGGCTTCCACCCAACGAAGCTTTCTTT. Protein: CASSLGLPPNEAFF. Full variable domain (missing parts from reference TRBV7-2 and TRBJ1-1): GAGVSQSPSNKVTEKGKDVELRCDPISGHTALYWYRQSLGQGLEFLIYFQGNSAPDKSGLPSDRFSAERTGGSVSTLTIQRTQQEDSAVYLCASSLGLPPNEAFFGQGTRLTVV.

This clonotype was seen a few times. The chain couples TRBV24-1 to TRBJ1-4, with D maybe TRBD1 (5 bases). Germline values: CDR1 KGHDR, CDR2 SFDVKD. The V and J ends lost 0 bases and 11 bases respectively, with 9 bases between them. The CDR3 is made up of 13 amino acids. CDR3 in amino acids: CATSDLEGRKLFF. The CDR3 nucleotides are TGTGCCACCAGTGATTTGGAGGGGCGCAAACTGTTTTTT.

This clonotype was recorded many times. The chain couples TRBV5-1 to TRBJ2-3; TRBD2 might be the D (6 bases). The CDR3 loop spans 17 amino acids. CDR1 and CDR2 from the germline V gene are SGHRS and YFSETQ. Deletions cut 0 bases from V and 0 bases from J, with 14 bases between. The CDR3 DNA sequence: TGCGCCAGCAGCTTGGCGGGAGAAGGGACTAGCACAGATACGCAGTATTTT. It yields the protein CASSLAGEGTSTDTQYF. The variable domain in full, with the rest retrieved from reference TRBV5-1 and TRBJ2-3, is KAGVTQTPRYLIKTRGQQVTLSCSPISGHRSVSWYQQTPGQGLQFLFEYFSETQRNKGNFPGRFSGRQFSNSRSEMNVSTLELGDSALYLCASSLAGEGTSTDTQYFGPGTRLTVL.

In its sample, this clonotype was seen a few times. The chain combines TRBV4-2 with TRBJ2-3; D may be TRBD1 (6 bases). The CDR3 contains 14 residues. Looked up from germline, CDR1 is LGHNA and CDR2 is YNFKEQ. V lost 6 bases and J 10 bases, leaving 20 bases between the germline ends. The CDR3 protein is CASSENIQGSAQYF. The CDR3 bases are TGTGCCAGCAGTGAAAATATACAGGGATCTGCGCAGTATTTT.

This clonotype has only a few counts. V gene TRBV29-1 combines with J gene TRBJ2-3; weak D call: TRBD2 (7 bases). Trimming took 5 bases from V and 0 from J, leaving 15 bases between them. The CDR3 spans 15 residues. The germline V gene encodes CDR1 SQVTM and CDR2 ANQGSEA. The CDR3 here is CSVSRGSGSTDTQYF. The CDR3 coding sequence is TGCAGCGTTAGCAGGGGTAGCGGGAGCACAGATACGCAGTATTTT.

The chain couples TRBV9 to TRBJ2-7; 11 nucleotides match TRBD2. CDR1 is SGDLS, CDR2 YYNGEE, per germline. The CDR3 is 15 residues long. After removal of 0 bases from V and 4 bases from J, the junction contained 3 bases not matched to a gene. The DNA for the CDR3 is TGTGCCAGCAGCGTAGGGCTAGCGGGAGGATACGAGCAGTACTTC. Translation: CASSVGLAGGYEQYF.

V gene TRBV28 combines with J gene TRBJ2-7; weak D call: TRBD2 (5 bases). CDR1 MDHEN and CDR2 SYDVKM come from the germline V gene. This CDR3 is 14 amino acids long. Trimming cost V 3 bases and J 5 bases, with 14 bases left between them. The CDR3 nucleotides read TGTGCCAGCAGTTTTAAAGAGGGAAGGAACGAGCAGTACTTC. As protein: CASSFKEGRNEQYF.

The chain is built from TRBV7-2 and TRBJ1-5, with D unclear. The germline V gene encodes CDR1 SGHTA and CDR2 FQGNSA. V lost 4 bases and J 4 bases, leaving 11 bases between the germline ends. This CDR3 has 14 amino acids. CDR3 in amino acids: CASSSVSRNQPQHF. In DNA, the CDR3 is TGTGCCAGCAGCTCCGTCAGTCGGAATCAGCCCCAGCATTTT. The full variable domain, rest sourced from reference TRBV7-2 and TRBJ1-5, is GAGVSQSPSNKVTEKGKDVELRCDPISGHTALYWYRQSLGQGLEFLIYFQGNSAPDKSGLPSDRFSAERTGGSVSTLTIQRTQQEDSAVYLCASSSVSRNQPQHFGDGTRLSIL.

This clonotype showed up just a few times. V is TRBV7-9 and J is TRBJ2-2, with 8 bases identical to TRBD2. V lost 4 bases to trimming and J lost 3 bases; unmatched junction nucleotides: 7. In germline, CDR1 is SEHNR, CDR2 FQNEAQ (reference sequence). The CDR3 is 16 residues long. In nucleotides, the CDR3 is TGTGCCAGCAGCTCCCTTAGCGGGACTTACACCGGGGAGCTGTTTTTT. It encodes CASSSLSGTYTGELFF.

This clonotype was counted between two and nine times. V usage is TRBV6-2 or TRBV6-3 and J usage is TRBJ2-2; maybe TRBD2 (5 bases). This CDR3 contains 15 residues. Germline loops: CDR1 MNHEY, CDR2 SVGEGT. Trimming shortened V by 5 bases and J by 7 bases, and 17 bases separated the two germline ends. DNA for the CDR3: TGTGCCAGCAGTCAAACCCGGGGATACAGCGGGGAGCTGTTTTTT. Encoded protein: CASSQTRGYSGELFF.

The table lists this clonotype with a few counts. This rearrangement joins TRBV6-5 to TRBJ1-1; 8 nucleotides match TRBD1. The CDR3 is made up of 15 amino acids. The ends lost 4 bases at V and 4 bases at J; junction bases unmatched: 8. Germline assignment: CDR1 MNHEY and CDR2 SVGAGI. CDR3 residues: CASSLQGQARTEAFF. CDR3 nucleotide sequence: TGTGCCAGCAGTTTACAGGGACAGGCTCGCACTGAAGCTTTCTTT.

This clonotype was recorded at least ten times. CDR3 DNA: TGTGCCAGCAGCTCTGGCGTTGGGGGGCAAGAGACCCAGTACTTC. Translated, it gives CASSSGVGGQETQYF. The V gene is TRBV7-3, the J gene TRBJ2-5; D is possibly TRBD2 (6 bases). Germline CDR1 reads SGHTA; CDR2 reads FQGTGA. With 4 bases removed from V and 2 bases from J, the gap between germline ends came to 14 bases. The CDR3 is made up of 15 amino acids.

The V and J genes are TRBV7-2 and TRBJ2-7, with 11 bases aligning to TRBD2. The length of the CDR3 is 15 residues. With 1 base clipped from V and 10 bases from J, the junction kept 9 bases outside the gene matches. Germline V gene lookup returns CDR1 SGHTA and CDR2 FQGNSA. The CDR3 region has the DNA TGTGCCAGCAGCTTAGGGGTAGCGGGAGGGCGTGGACAGTACTTC. This translates into CASSLGVAGGRGQYF.

This clonotype has more than one count but fewer than ten. The chain carries TRBV20-1 and TRBJ2-3; possibly TRBD1 or TRBD2 for D (5 bases each). The length of the CDR3 is 12 residues. The V and J ends lost 6 bases and 9 bases respectively, with 16 bases between them. Per germline, CDR1 DFQATT and CDR2 SNEGSKA (reference sequence). CDR3 in DNA: TGCAGTGCGAAAGGGACCCCCGGGACGCAGTATTTT. Protein sequence: CSAKGTPGTQYF.

This clonotype was counted at least ten times. J is TRBJ1-6 and V is TRBV6-4, with 9 bases fitting TRBD1. V trimming: 0 bases; J trimming: 9 bases; junction bases outside the gene matches: 0. Per the germline V gene, CDR1 is MRHNA and CDR2 is SNTAGT. This CDR3 has 14 residues. This chain's CDR3 is CASSDSTGGSPLHF. DNA of the CDR3: TGTGCCAGCAGTGACTCGACAGGGGGTTCACCCCTCCACTTT.

This chain uses TRBV20-1 with TRBJ2-2; 14 bases are shared with TRBD2. J lost 4 bases, V lost 5 bases, and 6 bases had no gene match. CDR1 and CDR2 (germline): DFQATT, SNEGSKA (reference sequence). The CDR3 loop spans 16 amino acids. The CDR3 loop is CSARLAGGASTGELFF. Written as DNA, the CDR3 is TGCAGTGCTCGACTAGCGGGAGGGGCGAGCACCGGGGAGCTGTTTTTT.

This clonotype was detected a few times. In DNA form, the CDR3 reads TGTGCCAGCAGCGGGGGGGCAGGGCCTCAGTTCTTC. It codes for CASSGGAGPQFF. The chain uses TRBV9 and TRBJ2-1, with D perhaps given as TRBD1 or TRBD2 (6 bases each). CDR1 SGDLS and CDR2 YYNGEE come from the germline V gene. The germline V and J ends were trimmed by 3 bases and 13 bases, with 14 bases remaining between them. The CDR3 runs to 12 residues.

The rearrangement joins TRBV7-9 to TRBJ2-7, with D hard to call. CDR1 and CDR2 from the germline V gene are SEHNR and FQNEAQ (reference sequence). The CDR3 is 12 amino acids. V was pared by 8 bases and J by 3 bases, with 11 bases between. The CDR3 sequence: CASGKQIYEQYF. In nucleotides, the CDR3 is TGTGCCAGCGGTAAGCAGATCTACGAGCAGTACTTC.

The CDR3 sequence is CSARDEGKAGTGELFF. The CDR3 coding sequence is TGCAGTGCTAGAGATGAGGGAAAGGCTGGTACCGGGGAGCTGTTTTTT. The chain couples TRBV20-1 to TRBJ2-2; the D gene is possibly TRBD2 (5 bases). The CDR3 totals 16 residues. Germline CDR1 is DFQATT and CDR2 is SNEGSKA (reference sequence). V shed 0 bases and J shed 5 bases, with 16 bases lying between them.